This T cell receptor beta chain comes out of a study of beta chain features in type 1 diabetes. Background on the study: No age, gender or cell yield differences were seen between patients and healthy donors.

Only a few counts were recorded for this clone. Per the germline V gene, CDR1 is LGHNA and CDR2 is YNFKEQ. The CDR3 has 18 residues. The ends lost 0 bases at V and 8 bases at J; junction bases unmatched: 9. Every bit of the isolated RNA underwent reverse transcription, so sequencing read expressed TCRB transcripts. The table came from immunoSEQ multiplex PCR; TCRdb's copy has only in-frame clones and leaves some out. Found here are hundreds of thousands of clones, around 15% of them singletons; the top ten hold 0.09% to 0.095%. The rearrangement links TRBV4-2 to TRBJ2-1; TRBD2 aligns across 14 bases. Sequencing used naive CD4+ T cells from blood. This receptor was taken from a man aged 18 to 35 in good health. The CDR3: CASSQDHRGLAGVDEQFF. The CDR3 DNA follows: TGTGCCAGCAGCCAAGATCACCGGGGACTAGCGGGAGTGGATGAGCAGTTCTTC.